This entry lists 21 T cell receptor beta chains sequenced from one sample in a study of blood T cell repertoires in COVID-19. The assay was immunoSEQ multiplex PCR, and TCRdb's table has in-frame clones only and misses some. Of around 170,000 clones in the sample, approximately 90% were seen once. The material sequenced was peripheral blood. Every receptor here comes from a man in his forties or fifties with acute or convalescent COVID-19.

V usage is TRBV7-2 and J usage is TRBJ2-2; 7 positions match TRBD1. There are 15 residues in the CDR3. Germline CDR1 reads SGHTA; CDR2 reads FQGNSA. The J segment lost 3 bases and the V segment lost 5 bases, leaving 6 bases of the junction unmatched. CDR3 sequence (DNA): TGTGCCAGCAGCCTCCACAGGGGACACACCGGGGAGCTGTTTTTT. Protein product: CASSLHRGHTGELFF.

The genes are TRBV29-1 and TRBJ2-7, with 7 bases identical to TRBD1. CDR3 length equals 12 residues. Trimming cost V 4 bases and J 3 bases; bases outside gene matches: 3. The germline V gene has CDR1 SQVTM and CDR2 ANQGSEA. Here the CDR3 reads CSVGQGDYEQYF. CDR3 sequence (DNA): TGCAGCGTTGGGCAGGGGGACTACGAGCAGTACTTC.

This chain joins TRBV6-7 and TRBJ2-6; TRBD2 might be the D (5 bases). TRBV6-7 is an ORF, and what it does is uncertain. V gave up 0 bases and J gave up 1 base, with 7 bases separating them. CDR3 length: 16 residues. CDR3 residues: CASSYSRESGANVLTF. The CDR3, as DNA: TGTGCCAGCAGTTACTCGAGGGAGTCTGGGGCCAACGTCCTGACTTTC.

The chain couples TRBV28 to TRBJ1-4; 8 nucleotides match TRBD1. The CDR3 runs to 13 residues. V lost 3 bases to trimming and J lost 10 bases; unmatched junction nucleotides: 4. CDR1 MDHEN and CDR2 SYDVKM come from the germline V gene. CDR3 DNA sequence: TGTGCCAGCAGTTTGGACAGGGTGAGAAAACTGTTTTTT. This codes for CASSLDRVRKLFF.

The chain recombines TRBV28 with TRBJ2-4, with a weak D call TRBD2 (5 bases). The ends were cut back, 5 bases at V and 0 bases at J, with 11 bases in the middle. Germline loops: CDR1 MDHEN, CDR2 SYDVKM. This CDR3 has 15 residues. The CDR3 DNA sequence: TGTGCCAGCAGTAGACTAACCCTAGCCAAAAACATTCAGTACTTC. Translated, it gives CASSRLTLAKNIQYF. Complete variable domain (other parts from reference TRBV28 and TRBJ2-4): DVKVTQSSRYLVKRTGEKVFLECVQDMDHENMFWYRQDPGLGLRLIYFSYDVKMKEKGDIPEGYSVSREKKERFSLILESASTNQTSMYLCASSRLTLAKNIQYFGAGTRLSVL.

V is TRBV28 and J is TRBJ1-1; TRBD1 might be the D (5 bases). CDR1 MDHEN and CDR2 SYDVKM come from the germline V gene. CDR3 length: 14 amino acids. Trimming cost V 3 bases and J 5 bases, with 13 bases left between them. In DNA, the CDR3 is TGTGCCAGCAGTTTCTCAGGGATCAGGACTGAAGCTTTCTTT. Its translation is CASSFSGIRTEAFF. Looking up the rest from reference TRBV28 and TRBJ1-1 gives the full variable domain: DVKVTQSSRYLVKRTGEKVFLECVQDMDHENMFWYRQDPGLGLRLIYFSYDVKMKEKGDIPEGYSVSREKKERFSLILESASTNQTSMYLCASSFSGIRTEAFFGQGTRLTVV.

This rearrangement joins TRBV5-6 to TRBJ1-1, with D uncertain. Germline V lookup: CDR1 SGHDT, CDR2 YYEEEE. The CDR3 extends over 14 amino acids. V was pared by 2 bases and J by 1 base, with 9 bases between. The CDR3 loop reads CASSFLQENTEAFF. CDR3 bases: TGTGCCAGCAGCTTCTTACAAGAGAACACTGAAGCTTTCTTT.

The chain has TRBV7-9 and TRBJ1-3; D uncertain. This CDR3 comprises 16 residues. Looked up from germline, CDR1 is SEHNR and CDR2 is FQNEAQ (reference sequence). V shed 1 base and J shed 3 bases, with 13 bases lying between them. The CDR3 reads CASSLGGEALGNTIYF. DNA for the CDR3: TGTGCCAGCAGCTTAGGAGGAGAAGCGCTTGGAAACACCATATATTTT.

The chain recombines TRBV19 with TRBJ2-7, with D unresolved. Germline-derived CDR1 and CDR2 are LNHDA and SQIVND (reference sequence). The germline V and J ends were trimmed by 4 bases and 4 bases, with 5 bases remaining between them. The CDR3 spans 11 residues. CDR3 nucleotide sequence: TGTGCCAGTAGTACAGGATACGAGCAGTACTTC. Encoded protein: CASSTGYEQYF.

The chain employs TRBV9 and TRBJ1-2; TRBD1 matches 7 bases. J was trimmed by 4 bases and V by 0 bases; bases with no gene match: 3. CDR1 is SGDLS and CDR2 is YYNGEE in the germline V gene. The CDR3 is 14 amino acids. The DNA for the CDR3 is TGTGCCAGCAGCGTAGAGGAGGGGGCCTATGGCTACACCTTC. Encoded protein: CASSVEEGAYGYTF.

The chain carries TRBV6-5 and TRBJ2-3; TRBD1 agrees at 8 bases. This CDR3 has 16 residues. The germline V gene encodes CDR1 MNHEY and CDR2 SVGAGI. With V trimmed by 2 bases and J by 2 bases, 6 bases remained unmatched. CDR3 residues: CASSYTGTGFTDTQYF. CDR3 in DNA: TGTGCCAGCAGTTACACTGGGACAGGATTCACAGATACGCAGTATTTT.

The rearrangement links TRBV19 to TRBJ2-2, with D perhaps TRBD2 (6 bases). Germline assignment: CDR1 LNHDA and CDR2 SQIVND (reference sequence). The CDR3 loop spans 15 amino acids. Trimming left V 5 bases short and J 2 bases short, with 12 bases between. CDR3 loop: CASSPPGLNTGELFF. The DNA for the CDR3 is TGTGCCAGTAGTCCTCCGGGACTCAACACCGGGGAGCTGTTTTTT.

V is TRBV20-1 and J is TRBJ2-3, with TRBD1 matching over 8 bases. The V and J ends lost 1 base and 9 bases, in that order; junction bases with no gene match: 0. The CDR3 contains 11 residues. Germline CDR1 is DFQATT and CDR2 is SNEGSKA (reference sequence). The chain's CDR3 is CSARGTGTQYF. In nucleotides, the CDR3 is TGCAGTGCTAGAGGGACAGGGACGCAGTATTTT.

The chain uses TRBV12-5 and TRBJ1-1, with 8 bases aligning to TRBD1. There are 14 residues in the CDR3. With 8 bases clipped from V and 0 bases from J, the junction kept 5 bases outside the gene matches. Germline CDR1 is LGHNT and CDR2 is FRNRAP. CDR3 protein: CASRQGALNTEAFF. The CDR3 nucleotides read TGTGCTAGTCGGCAGGGGGCCTTGAACACTGAAGCTTTCTTT.

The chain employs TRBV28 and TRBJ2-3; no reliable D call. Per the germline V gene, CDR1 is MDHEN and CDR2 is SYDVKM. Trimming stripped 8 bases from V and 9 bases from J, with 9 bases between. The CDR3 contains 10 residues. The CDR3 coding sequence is TGTGCCAGCGGCCAAATGACGCAGTATTTT. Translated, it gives CASGQMTQYF.

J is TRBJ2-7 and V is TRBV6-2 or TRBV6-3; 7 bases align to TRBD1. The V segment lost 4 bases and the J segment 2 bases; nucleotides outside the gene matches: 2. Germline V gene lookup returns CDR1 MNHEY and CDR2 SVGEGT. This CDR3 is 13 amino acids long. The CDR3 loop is CASSWDSTYEQYV. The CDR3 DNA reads TGTGCCAGCAGTTGGGACAGCACCTACGAGCAGTACGTC.

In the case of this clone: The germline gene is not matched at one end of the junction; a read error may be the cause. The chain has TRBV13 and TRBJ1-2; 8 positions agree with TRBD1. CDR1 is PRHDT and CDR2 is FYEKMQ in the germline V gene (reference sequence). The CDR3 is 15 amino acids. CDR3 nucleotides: TGTGCCAGCAGCTCGCGACAGGGGCAGAACTTTGGCTACACCTTC. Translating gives CASSSRQGQNFGYTF.

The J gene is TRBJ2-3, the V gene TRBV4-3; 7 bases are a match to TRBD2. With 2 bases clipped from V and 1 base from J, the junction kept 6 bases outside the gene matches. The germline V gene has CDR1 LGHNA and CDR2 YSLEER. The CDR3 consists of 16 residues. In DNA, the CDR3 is TGCGCCAGCAGCCAAAGAAGCGGGGCGGGCACAGATACGCAGTATTTT. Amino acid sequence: CASSQRSGAGTDTQYF.

CDR3 residues: CASAVQSATNEKLFF. In DNA, the CDR3 is TGTGCCAGCGCAGTACAAAGTGCAACTAATGAAAAACTGTTTTTT. V is TRBV2 and J is TRBJ1-4; D remains ambiguous. Deletions cut 8 bases from V and 0 bases from J, with 13 bases between. This CDR3 is built from 15 residues. Germline CDR1 SNHLY, CDR2 FYNNEI. Full variable domain (rest looked up from reference TRBV2 and TRBJ1-4): EPEVTQTPSHQVTQMGQEVILRCVPISNHLYFYWYRQILGQKVEFLVSFYNNEISEKSEIFDDQFSVERPDGSNFTLKIRSTKLEDSAMYFCASAVQSATNEKLFFGSGTQLSVL.

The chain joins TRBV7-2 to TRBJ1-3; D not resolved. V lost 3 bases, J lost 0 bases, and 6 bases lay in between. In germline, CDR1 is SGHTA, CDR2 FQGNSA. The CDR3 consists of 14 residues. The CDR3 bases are TGTGCCAGCAGCTTGACTTACTCTGGAAACACCATATATTTT. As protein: CASSLTYSGNTIYF.

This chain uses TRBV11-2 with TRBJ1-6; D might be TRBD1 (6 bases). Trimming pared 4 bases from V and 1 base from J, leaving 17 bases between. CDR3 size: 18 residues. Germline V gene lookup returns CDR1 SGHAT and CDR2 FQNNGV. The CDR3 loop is CASSSGLGARSYNSPLHF. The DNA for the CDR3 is TGTGCCAGCAGCTCGGGATTGGGGGCCAGGTCCTATAATTCACCCCTCCACTTT.